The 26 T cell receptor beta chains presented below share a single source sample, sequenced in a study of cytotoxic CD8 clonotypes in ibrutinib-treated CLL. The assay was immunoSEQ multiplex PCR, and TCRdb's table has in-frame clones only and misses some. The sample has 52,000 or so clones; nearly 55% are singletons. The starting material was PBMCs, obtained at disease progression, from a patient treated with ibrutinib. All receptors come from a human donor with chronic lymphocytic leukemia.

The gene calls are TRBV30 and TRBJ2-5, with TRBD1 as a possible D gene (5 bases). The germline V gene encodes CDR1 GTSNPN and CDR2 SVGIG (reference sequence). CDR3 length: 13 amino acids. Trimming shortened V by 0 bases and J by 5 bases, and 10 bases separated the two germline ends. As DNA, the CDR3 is TGTGCCTGGAGTGTGCAGGGTGGGGAGACCCAGTACTTC. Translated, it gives CAWSVQGGETQYF.

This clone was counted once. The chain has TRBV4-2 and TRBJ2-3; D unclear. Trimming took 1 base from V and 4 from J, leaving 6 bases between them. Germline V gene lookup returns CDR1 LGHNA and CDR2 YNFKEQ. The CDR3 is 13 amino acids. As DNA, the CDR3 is TGTGCCAGCAGCCAAGGGAGCGCAGATACGCAGTATTTT. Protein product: CASSQGSADTQYF.

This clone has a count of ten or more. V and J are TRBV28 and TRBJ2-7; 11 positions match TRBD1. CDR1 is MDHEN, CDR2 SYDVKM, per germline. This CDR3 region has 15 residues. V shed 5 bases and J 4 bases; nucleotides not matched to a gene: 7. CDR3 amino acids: CASSVPGTGGYEQYF. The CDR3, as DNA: TGTGCCAGCAGTGTACCCGGGACAGGGGGATACGAGCAGTACTTC.

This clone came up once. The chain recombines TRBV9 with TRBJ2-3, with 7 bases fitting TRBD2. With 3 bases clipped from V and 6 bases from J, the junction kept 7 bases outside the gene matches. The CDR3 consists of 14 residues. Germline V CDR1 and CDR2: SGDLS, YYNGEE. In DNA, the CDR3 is TGTGCCAGCAGCGCCGCCGGGGGGTCGGATACGCAGTATTTT. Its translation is CASSAAGGSDTQYF.

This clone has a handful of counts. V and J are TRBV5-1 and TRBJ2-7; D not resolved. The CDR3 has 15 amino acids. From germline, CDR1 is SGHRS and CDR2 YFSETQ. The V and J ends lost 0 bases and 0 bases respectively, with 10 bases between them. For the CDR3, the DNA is TGCGCCAGCAGCTTGGATTCTGTCAGCTCCTACGAGCAGTACTTC. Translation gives CASSLDSVSSYEQYF.

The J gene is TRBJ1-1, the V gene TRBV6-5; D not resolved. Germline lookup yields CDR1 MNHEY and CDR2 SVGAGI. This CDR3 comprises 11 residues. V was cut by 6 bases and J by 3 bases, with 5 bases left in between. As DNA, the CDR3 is TGTGCCAGCAGGAGGGACACTGAAGCTTTCTTT. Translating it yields CASRRDTEAFF.

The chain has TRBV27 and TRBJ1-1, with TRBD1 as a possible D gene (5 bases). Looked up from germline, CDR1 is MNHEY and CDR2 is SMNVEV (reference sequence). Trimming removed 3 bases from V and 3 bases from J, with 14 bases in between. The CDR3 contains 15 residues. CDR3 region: CASSFGGIVDTEAFF. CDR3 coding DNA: TGTGCCAGCAGTTTTGGGGGGATAGTTGACACTGAAGCTTTCTTT.

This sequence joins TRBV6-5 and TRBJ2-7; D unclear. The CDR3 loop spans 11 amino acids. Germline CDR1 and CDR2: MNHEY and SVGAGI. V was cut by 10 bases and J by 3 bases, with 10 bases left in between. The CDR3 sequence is CATITVYEQYF. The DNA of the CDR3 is TGTGCCACCATTACGGTCTACGAGCAGTACTTC.

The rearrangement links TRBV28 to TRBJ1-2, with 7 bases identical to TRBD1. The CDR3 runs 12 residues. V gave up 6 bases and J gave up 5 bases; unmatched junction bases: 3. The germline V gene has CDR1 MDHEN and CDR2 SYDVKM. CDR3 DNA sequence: TGTGCCAGCAGGGTACAGGGGTATGGCTACACCTTC. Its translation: CASRVQGYGYTF.

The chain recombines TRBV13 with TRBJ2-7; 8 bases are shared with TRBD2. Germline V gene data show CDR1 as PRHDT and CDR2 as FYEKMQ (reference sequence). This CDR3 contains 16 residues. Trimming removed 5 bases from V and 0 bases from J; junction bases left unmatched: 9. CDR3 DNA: TGTGCCAGCAGCCTCGGGGGGGGGCTAGGCTCCTACGAGCAGTACTTC. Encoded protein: CASSLGGGLGSYEQYF.

The CDR3 bases are TGTGCCAGCAGCGCCAGCCCCCCCTGGGTCACAGATACGCAGTATTTT. Its translation is CASSASPPWVTDTQYF. The chain has TRBV11-2 and TRBJ2-3; no clear D. There are 16 residues in the CDR3. V lost 5 bases and J 2 bases, leaving 17 bases between the germline ends. CDR1 and CDR2 from the germline V gene are SGHAT and FQNNGV.

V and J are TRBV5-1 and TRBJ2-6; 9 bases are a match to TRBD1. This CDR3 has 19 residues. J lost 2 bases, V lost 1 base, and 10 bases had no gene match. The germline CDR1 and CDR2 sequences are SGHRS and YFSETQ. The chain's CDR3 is CASSLSPGQGLAGANVLTF. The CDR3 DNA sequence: TGCGCCAGCAGCTTGTCACCGGGACAGGGCTTGGCTGGGGCCAACGTCCTGACTTTC. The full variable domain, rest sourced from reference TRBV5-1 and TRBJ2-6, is KAGVTQTPRYLIKTRGQQVTLSCSPISGHRSVSWYQQTPGQGLQFLFEYFSETQRNKGNFPGRFSGRQFSNSRSEMNVSTLELGDSALYLCASSLSPGQGLAGANVLTFGAGSRLTVL.

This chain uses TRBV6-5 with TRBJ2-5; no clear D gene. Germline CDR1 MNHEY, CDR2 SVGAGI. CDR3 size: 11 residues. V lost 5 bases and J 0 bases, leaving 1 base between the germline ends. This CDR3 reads CASSNQETQYF. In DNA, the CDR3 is TGTGCCAGCAGTAACCAAGAGACCCAGTACTTC.

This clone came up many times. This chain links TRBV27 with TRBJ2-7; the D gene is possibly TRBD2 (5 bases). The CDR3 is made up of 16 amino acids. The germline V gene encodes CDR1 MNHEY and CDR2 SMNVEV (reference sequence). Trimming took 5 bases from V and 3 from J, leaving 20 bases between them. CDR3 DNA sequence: TGTGCCAGCAGTCCCCCCCTGGGGAGCGCGGGCTACGAGCAGTACTTC. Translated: CASSPPLGSAGYEQYF.

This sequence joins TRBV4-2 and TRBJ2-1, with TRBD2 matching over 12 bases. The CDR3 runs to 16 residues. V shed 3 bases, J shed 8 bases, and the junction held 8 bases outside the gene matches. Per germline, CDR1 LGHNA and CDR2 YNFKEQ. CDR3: CASSQEGLAGIYEQFF. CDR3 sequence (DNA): TGTGCCAGCAGCCAGGAAGGACTAGCGGGGATCTATGAGCAGTTCTTC.

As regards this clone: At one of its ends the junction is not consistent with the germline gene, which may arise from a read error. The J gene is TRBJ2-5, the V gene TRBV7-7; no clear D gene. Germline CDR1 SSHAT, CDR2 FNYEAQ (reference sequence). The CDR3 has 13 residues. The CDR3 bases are TGTGCTAGCAGCTTAGGAGTGCAACGGACCCAGTACTTC. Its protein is CASSLGVQRTQYF.

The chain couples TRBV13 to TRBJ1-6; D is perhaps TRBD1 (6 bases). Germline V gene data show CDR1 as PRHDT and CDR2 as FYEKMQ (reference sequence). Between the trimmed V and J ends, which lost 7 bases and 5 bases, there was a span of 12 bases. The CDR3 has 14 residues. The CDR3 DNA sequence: TGTGCCAGCAACTCGAGGGGGAATAATTCACCCCTCCACTTT. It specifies CASNSRGNNSPLHF.

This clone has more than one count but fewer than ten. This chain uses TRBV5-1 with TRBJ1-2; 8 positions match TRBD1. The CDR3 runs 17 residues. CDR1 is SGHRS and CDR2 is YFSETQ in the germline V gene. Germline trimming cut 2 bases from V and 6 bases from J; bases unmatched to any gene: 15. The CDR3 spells CASSFSAGQGIGDGYTF. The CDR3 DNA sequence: TGCGCCAGCAGCTTCTCCGCCGGACAGGGAATTGGGGATGGCTACACCTTC. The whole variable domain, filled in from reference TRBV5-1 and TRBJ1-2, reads KAGVTQTPRYLIKTRGQQVTLSCSPISGHRSVSWYQQTPGQGLQFLFEYFSETQRNKGNFPGRFSGRQFSNSRSEMNVSTLELGDSALYLCASSFSAGQGIGDGYTFGSGTRLTVV.

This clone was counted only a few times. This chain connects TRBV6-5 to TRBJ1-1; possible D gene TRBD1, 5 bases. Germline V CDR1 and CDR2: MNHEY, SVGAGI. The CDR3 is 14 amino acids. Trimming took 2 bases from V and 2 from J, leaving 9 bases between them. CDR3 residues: CASSYRGLNTEAFF. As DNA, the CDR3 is TGTGCCAGCAGTTACAGGGGATTAAACACTGAAGCTTTCTTT.

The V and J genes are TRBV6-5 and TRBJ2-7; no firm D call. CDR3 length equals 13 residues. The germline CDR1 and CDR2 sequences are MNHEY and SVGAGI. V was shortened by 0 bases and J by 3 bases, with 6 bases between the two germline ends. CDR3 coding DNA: TGTGCCAGCAGTTACTCGTTGGGCTACGAGCAGTACTTC. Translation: CASSYSLGYEQYF.

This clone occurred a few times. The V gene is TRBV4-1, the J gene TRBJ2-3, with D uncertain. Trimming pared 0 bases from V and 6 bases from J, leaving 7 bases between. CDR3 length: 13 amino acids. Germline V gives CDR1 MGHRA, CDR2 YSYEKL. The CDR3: CASSQDPLDTQYF. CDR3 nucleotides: TGCGCCAGCAGCCAAGATCCGCTCGATACGCAGTATTTT.

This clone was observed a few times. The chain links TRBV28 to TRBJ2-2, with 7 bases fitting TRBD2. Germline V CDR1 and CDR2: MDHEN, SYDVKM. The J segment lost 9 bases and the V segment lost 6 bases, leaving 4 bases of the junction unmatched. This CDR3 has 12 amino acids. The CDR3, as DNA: TGTGCCAGCAGAAACGGGAGGAGGGAGCTGTTTTTT. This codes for CASRNGRRELFF.

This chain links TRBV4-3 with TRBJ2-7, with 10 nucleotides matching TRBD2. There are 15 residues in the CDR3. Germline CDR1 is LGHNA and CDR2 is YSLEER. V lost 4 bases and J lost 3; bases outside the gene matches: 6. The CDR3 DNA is TGCGCCAGCAGCCCCTGGACTAGCGGAAACTACGAGCAGTACTTC. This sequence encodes CASSPWTSGNYEQYF.

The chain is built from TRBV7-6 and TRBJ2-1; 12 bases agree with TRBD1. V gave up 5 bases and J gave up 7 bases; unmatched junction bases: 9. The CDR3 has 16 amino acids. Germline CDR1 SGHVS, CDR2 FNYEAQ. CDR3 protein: CASSPGTGGGRNEQFF. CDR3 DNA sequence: TGTGCCAGCAGCCCAGGGACAGGGGGCGGTCGGAATGAGCAGTTCTTC.

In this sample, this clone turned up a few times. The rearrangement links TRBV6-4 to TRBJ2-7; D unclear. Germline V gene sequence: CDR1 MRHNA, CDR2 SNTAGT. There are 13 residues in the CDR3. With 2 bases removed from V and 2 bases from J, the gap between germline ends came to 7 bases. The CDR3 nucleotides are TGTGCCAGCAGTGACCCTGATACCTACGAGCAGTACTTC. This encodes CASSDPDTYEQYF.

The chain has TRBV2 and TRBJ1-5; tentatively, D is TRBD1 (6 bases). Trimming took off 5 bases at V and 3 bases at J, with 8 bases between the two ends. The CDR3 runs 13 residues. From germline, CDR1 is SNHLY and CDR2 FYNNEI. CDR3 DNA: TGTGCCAGCAGTAACAGGGACAATCAGCCCCAGCATTTT. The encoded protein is CASSNRDNQPQHF.